The clone carrying this TCR beta chain has just one count. Other DNA sequences of this sample code for an identical CDR3. This entry comes from a study of blood T cell repertoires in COVID-19. Across the whole study: In each case, the material was cDNA or gDNA derived from T cells, B-cell-depleted T cells, or PBMCs.

CDR3 length: 11 residues. V shed 5 bases and J shed 3 bases, with 4 bases lying between them. Germline V gene sequence: CDR1 LGHDT, CDR2 YNNKEL (reference sequence). The method was immunoSEQ multiplex PCR; TCRdb's version includes in-frame clones alone and lacks a portion of them. Of about 330,000 clones in the sample, nearly 90% were seen once. This receptor was identified in a woman aged 30 to 39 who had recovered from COVID-19. Sequencing was carried out using PBMCs or T cells enriched from blood (not recorded which). V is TRBV3-1 (or the pseudogene TRBV3-2) and J is TRBJ2-5; no definite D call. CDR3 DNA sequence: TGTGCCAGCAGCTATAAAGAGACCCAGTACTTC. This translates into CASSYKETQYF.